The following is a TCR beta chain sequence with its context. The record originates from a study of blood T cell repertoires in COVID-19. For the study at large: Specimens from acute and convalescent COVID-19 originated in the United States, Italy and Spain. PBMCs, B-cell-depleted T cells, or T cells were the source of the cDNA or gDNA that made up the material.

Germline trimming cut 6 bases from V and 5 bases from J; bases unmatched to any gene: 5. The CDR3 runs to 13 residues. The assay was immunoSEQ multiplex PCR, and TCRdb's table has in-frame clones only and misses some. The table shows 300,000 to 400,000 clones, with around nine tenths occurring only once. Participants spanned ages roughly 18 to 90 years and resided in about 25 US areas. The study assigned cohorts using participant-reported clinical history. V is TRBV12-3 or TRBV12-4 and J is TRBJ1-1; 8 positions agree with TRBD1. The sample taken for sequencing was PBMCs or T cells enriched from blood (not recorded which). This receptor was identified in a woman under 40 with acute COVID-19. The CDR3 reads CASRTGAGTEAFF. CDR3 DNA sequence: TGTGCCAGCAGGACAGGGGCCGGGACTGAAGCTTTCTTT.